A selection of T cell receptor beta chains follows, all from one sample in a study of blood T cell repertoires in COVID-19. Using immunoSEQ multiplex PCR, the repertoire was profiled, and TCRdb retains in-frame clones only, with some absent. This table holds roughly 190,000 clones, about 86% found once. Sequenced input: peripheral blood. The receptor set was obtained from a woman of 80 years or more in a cohort sampled during active or convalescent COVID-19. Each CDR3 is given with its conserved first and last residue. The D gene is left open where the match is weak. Clone size, where shown, is once, few, many, or a class for clones that have expanded.

clone size,D gene,V gene,J gene,CDR3 DNA,CDR3 protein
-,-,TRBV5-4,TRBJ2-2,TGTGCCAGCAGCCTCGCGTACCCCGGGGAGCTGTTTTTT,CASSLAYPGELFF
-,-,TRBV2,TRBJ1-4,TGTGCCAGCAGTGTTGGCCTTTATGAAAAACTGTTTTTT,CASSVGLYEKLFF
once,-,TRBV5-4,TRBJ1-6,TGTGCCAGCAGCTGGACTGAATTTCCAAATTCACCCCTCCACTTT,CASSWTEFPNSPLHF
few,TRBD2,TRBV7-9,TRBJ2-1,TGTGCCAGCAGCGTAGGCCCTGGGCCCCGAAGCGGGGGCTTCAATGAGCAGTTCTTC,CASSVGPGPRSGGFNEQFF
-,-,TRBV29-1,TRBJ1-2,TGCAGCGTTGGTGGGGGGGCCTATGGCTACACCTTC,CSVGGGAYGYTF
-,TRBD2,TRBV19,TRBJ2-1,TGTGCCAGTAGTGCCCTAGCGGGCTTTTCCAATGAGCAGTTCTTC,CASSALAGFSNEQFF
-,-,TRBV7-9,TRBJ1-1,TGTGCCAGCAGCTTATTCAGGGACACTGAAGCTTTCTTT,CASSLFRDTEAFF
-,-,TRBV7-2,TRBJ2-5,TGTGCCAGCACTCCGGGGACACCCTTGGGGACCCAGTACTTC,CASTPGTPLGTQYF
-,TRBD1,TRBV2,TRBJ1-1,TGTGCCAGCAGTGTCGAGGGACAGTACACTGAAGCTTTCTTT,CASSVEGQYTEAFF
-,TRBD1,TRBV5-1,TRBJ2-7,TGCGCCAGCAGCCCCGGACAGGGATCCTACGAGCAGTACTTC,CASSPGQGSYEQYF
-,-,TRBV9,TRBJ2-3,TGTGCCAGCAGCGTAGCTCTCGCGGGGGCCACAGATACGCAGTATTTT,CASSVALAGATDTQYF
-,TRBD1,TRBV5-1,TRBJ2-7,TGCGCCAGCAGCTGGGGACAGGGGGTCGTCTACGAGCAGTACTTC,CASSWGQGVVYEQYF
-,-,TRBV7-9,TRBJ1-2,TGTGCCAGCAGCCGCCGCGGGGGGTTGATAAACTATGGCTACACCTTC,CASSRRGGLINYGYTF
-,-,TRBV7-9,TRBJ1-1,TGTGCCAGCAGCCCAACAGGGTACGAAGCTTTCTTT,CASSPTGYEAFF
few,TRBD1,TRBV18,TRBJ2-1,TGTGCCAGCTCACCCTTCGGACAGGGTGGCAATGAGCAGTTCTTC,CASSPFGQGGNEQFF
-,-,TRBV6-4,TRBJ1-2,TGTGCCAGCAGTGAGTCCCTTTCGGGGTATGGCTACACCTTC,CASSESLSGYGYTF
-,-,TRBV7-6,TRBJ2-1,TGTGCCAGCACGGAACGGGGGCAGTTCTTC,CASTERGQFF
-,TRBD1,TRBV7-8,TRBJ1-4,TGTGCCAGCAGCCCCCGGACAGGGGGATCAGCAACTAATGAAAAACTGTTTTTT,CASSPRTGGSATNEKLFF
-,TRBD1,TRBV3-1/TRBV3-2,TRBJ1-4,TGTGCCAGCAGCCAAGAGGGACAGCGAGTGGGTGAAAAACTGTTTTTT,CASSQEGQRVGEKLFF
-,-,TRBV6-2/TRBV6-3,TRBJ1-2,TGTGCCAGCAGTTTCTTCGGGGTTAGTAACTATGGCTACACCTTC,CASSFFGVSNYGYTF
few,-,TRBV7-2,TRBJ1-5,TGTGCCAGCAGCCCAGGACAGACATTCCCCAGAGGGACCCAGCATTTT,CASSPGQTFPRGTQHF
few,TRBD1,TRBV5-1,TRBJ1-1,TGCGCCAGCAGCTTGGGAGGGGGCGAAGGTACTGAAGCTTTCTTT,CASSLGGGEGTEAFF
-,-,TRBV2,TRBJ1-2,TGTGCCAGCAGGACAGGTGGTATCTATGGCTACACCTTC,CASRTGGIYGYTF
-,-,TRBV5-4,TRBJ1-2,TGTGCCAGCAGCTTCCCCTTTCAGGGCTACACCTTC,CASSFPFQGYTF
-,-,TRBV6-1,TRBJ1-2,TGTGCCAGCAGTGAAGTGGGGCGGGGTGGCTACACCTTC,CASSEVGRGGYTF
-,-,TRBV10-1,TRBJ1-1,TGCGCCAGTAGAAGAGGGCAGGGGACTGAAGCTTTCTTT,CASRRGQGTEAFF
once,-,TRBV30,TRBJ2-6,TGTGCCTGGACCCGACACAGCTCTGGGGCCAACGTCCTGACTTTC,CAWTRHSSGANVLTF